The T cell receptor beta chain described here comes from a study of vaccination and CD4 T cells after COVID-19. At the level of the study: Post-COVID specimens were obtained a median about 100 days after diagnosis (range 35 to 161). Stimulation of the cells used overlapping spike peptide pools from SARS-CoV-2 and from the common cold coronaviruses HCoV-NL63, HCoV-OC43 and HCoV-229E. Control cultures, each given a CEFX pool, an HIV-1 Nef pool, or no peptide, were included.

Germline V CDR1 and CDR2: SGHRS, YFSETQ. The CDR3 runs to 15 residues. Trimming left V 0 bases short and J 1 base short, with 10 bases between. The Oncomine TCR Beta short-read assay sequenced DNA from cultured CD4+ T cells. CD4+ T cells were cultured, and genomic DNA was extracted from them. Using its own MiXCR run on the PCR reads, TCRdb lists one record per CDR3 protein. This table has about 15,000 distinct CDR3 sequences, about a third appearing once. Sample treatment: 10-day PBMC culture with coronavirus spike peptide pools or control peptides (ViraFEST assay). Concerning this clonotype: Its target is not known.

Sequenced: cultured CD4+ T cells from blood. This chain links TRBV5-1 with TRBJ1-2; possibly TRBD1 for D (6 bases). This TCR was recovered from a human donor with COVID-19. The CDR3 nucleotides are TGCGCCAGCAGCTTGGGGGACACCGTTAACTATGGCTACACCTTC. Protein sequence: CASSLGDTVNYGYTF.